This TCR beta chain is drawn from a study of CD8 T cells in ankylosing spondylitis. In this sample, this clonotype turned up a few times. Its antigen is not known. A junction boundary mismatches the germline segment, possibly from a read error. General study results and limits: Clones linked to disease were reported to show significant enrichment in matched ankylosing spondylitis synovial fluid. In ankylosing spondylitis blood, a motif of seven or eight highly homologous TCR beta variants appeared characteristic.

A quantitative 5'-RACE method, one with molecular barcodes, was used to make TCR beta libraries. TCRdb re-derived calls from the 5' RACE reads in MiXCR, one entry per CDR3 protein. The sample contains 200,000 to 250,000 distinct CDR3 sequences, roughly 10% of which appear only once. Sample: blood, either unsorted or a sorted T cell fraction (not recorded which). The receptor was isolated from a male donor with ankylosing spondylitis or in good health (not recorded which).

CDR3 sequence (DNA): TGTGCTAGCAGCTCCGGACTAGCGGGGGATAATGAGCAGTTCTTC. Residues: CASSSGLAGDNEQFF. The chain uses TRBV7-7 and TRBJ2-1; 13 nucleotides align to TRBD2. Per germline, CDR1 SSHAT and CDR2 FNYEAQ (reference sequence). This CDR3 spans 15 amino acids. The full variable domain, with the rest looked up from reference TRBV7-7 and TRBJ2-1, is GAGVSQSPRYKVTKRGQDVTLRCDPISSHATLYWYQQALGQGPEFLTYFNYEAQPDKSGLPSDRFSAERPEGSISTLTIQRTEQRDSAMYRCASSSGLAGDNEQFFGPGTRLTVL.